Listed below are T cell receptor beta chains from one sample, sequenced in a study of blood T cell repertoires in COVID-19. Measured with immunoSEQ multiplex PCR; TCRdb has only the in-frame clones, and not every one. Here the sample spans under 45,000 clones, about 84% being singletons. Sequencing input: peripheral blood. The receptors stem from a man in his 70s with COVID-19, enrolled during active disease. Each CDR3 is given with its conserved first and last residue. The order of the fields is CDR3 protein, CDR3 DNA, clone size, J gene, CDR3 length, D gene, V gene. D genes are given only for firm matches. Size is stated for part of the rows, as once, few or many counts, or as a class when the clone is expanded.

cdr3_aa: CASSIIRGWSFSGANVLTF
cdr3_nt: TGTGCCAGTAGTATTATCAGGGGCTGGTCCTTCTCTGGGGCCAACGTCCTGACTTTC
clone_size: -
j_call: TRBJ2-6
cdr3_length: 19
d_call: -
v_call: TRBV19

cdr3_aa: CASTGSGKYEQYF
cdr3_nt: TGTGCCAGCACGGGAAGCGGGAAATACGAGCAGTACTTC
clone_size: -
j_call: TRBJ2-7
cdr3_length: 13
d_call: TRBD2
v_call: TRBV3-1/TRBV3-2

cdr3_aa: CASENTGTNTGELFF
cdr3_nt: TGCGCCAGCGAAAATACAGGGACAAACACCGGGGAGCTGTTTTTT
clone_size: -
j_call: TRBJ2-2
cdr3_length: 15
d_call: -
v_call: TRBV5-1

cdr3_aa: CASRRLQGTAYPNTEAFF
cdr3_nt: TGCGCCAGCAGACGCTTACAAGGGACAGCCTATCCGAACACTGAAGCTTTCTTT
clone_size: -
j_call: TRBJ1-1
cdr3_length: 18
d_call: TRBD1
v_call: TRBV23-1

cdr3_aa: CASSSQTRLDYEQYF
cdr3_nt: TGTGCCAGCAGTTCCCAGACTAGACTTGACTACGAGCAGTACTTC
clone_size: -
j_call: TRBJ2-7
cdr3_length: 15
d_call: -
v_call: TRBV28

cdr3_aa: CASSQWNRQNQPQHF
cdr3_nt: TGTGCCAGCAGCCAATGGAACCGACAAAATCAGCCCCAGCATTTT
clone_size: -
j_call: TRBJ1-5
cdr3_length: 15
d_call: -
v_call: TRBV16

cdr3_aa: CASSPLSGTGDNEQFF
cdr3_nt: TGTGCCAGCTCACCACTGTCCGGGACAGGGGACAATGAGCAGTTCTTC
clone_size: -
j_call: TRBJ2-1
cdr3_length: 16
d_call: TRBD1
v_call: TRBV18

cdr3_aa: CASSLTAAGGPSYNEQFF
cdr3_nt: TGTGCCAGCAGCTTAACGGCCGCGGGCGGTCCCTCCTACAATGAGCAGTTCTTC
clone_size: -
j_call: TRBJ2-1
cdr3_length: 18
d_call: -
v_call: TRBV7-3

cdr3_aa: CASSPTGSNTEAFF
cdr3_nt: TGTGCCAGCTCACCGACAGGGAGCAACACTGAAGCTTTCTTT
clone_size: -
j_call: TRBJ1-1
cdr3_length: 14
d_call: TRBD1
v_call: TRBV18

cdr3_aa: CASSSPTSGSYNEQFF
cdr3_nt: TGTGCCAGCAGCTCACCAACTAGCGGCTCCTACAATGAGCAGTTCTTC
clone_size: -
j_call: TRBJ2-1
cdr3_length: 16
d_call: TRBD2
v_call: TRBV5-4

cdr3_aa: CASSPLGQGSEAFF
cdr3_nt: TGTGCCAGCAGCCCTTTGGGACAGGGTTCTGAAGCTTTCTTT
clone_size: -
j_call: TRBJ1-1
cdr3_length: 14
d_call: TRBD1
v_call: TRBV3-1/TRBV3-2

cdr3_aa: CASSPNTRTSTNEQYF
cdr3_nt: TGTGCCAGCAGCCCAAATACCCGGACTAGCACCAACGAGCAGTACTTC
clone_size: -
j_call: TRBJ2-7
cdr3_length: 16
d_call: TRBD2
v_call: TRBV9

cdr3_aa: CASSLRTTAGELFF
cdr3_nt: TGTGCCAGCAGCTTAAGAACGACAGCCGGGGAGCTGTTTTTT
clone_size: -
j_call: TRBJ2-2
cdr3_length: 14
d_call: -
v_call: TRBV7-3

cdr3_aa: CASSLAGGRGTGELFF
cdr3_nt: TGTGCCAGCAGCTTGGCAGGGGGCAGAGGGACCGGGGAGCTGTTTTTT
clone_size: -
j_call: TRBJ2-2
cdr3_length: 16
d_call: TRBD1
v_call: TRBV5-6

cdr3_aa: CASSPQGASVNYGYTF
cdr3_nt: TGTGCCAGCAGTCCACAGGGGGCATCGGTTAACTATGGCTACACCTTC
clone_size: -
j_call: TRBJ1-2
cdr3_length: 16
d_call: TRBD1
v_call: TRBV6-6

cdr3_aa: CASSFPAGNSPLHF
cdr3_nt: TGTGCCAGCAGTTTCCCGGCGGGAAATTCACCCCTCCACTTT
clone_size: -
j_call: TRBJ1-6
cdr3_length: 14
d_call: -
v_call: TRBV28

cdr3_aa: CASSATGWGEKLFF
cdr3_nt: TGTGCCAGCAGCGCGACAGGGTGGGGTGAAAAACTGTTTTTT
clone_size: -
j_call: TRBJ1-4
cdr3_length: 14
d_call: TRBD1
v_call: TRBV7-6

cdr3_aa: CSVAGGYGVYGYTF
cdr3_nt: TGCAGCGTAGCTGGAGGGTACGGCGTCTATGGCTACACCTTC
clone_size: -
j_call: TRBJ1-2
cdr3_length: 14
d_call: -
v_call: TRBV29-1

cdr3_aa: CASSYSGLAGGRSYEQYF
cdr3_nt: TGTGCCAGCAGTTACTCGGGACTAGCGGGAGGTCGCTCCTACGAGCAGTACTTC
clone_size: -
j_call: TRBJ2-7
cdr3_length: 18
d_call: TRBD2
v_call: TRBV6-2/TRBV6-3

cdr3_aa: CASSKGNRANYGYTF
cdr3_nt: TGTGCCAGCAGCAAAGGGAACAGGGCTAACTATGGCTACACCTTC
clone_size: -
j_call: TRBJ1-2
cdr3_length: 15
d_call: -
v_call: TRBV21-1

cdr3_aa: CASSQGGSTQDTQYF
cdr3_nt: TGCGCCAGCAGCCAAGGAGGCAGTACCCAAGATACGCAGTATTTT
clone_size: once
j_call: TRBJ2-3
cdr3_length: 15
d_call: -
v_call: TRBV4-3

cdr3_aa: CATSRGVSGDYNEQFF
cdr3_nt: TGTGCCACCAGCAGAGGAGTTAGCGGAGACTACAATGAGCAGTTCTTC
clone_size: -
j_call: TRBJ2-1
cdr3_length: 16
d_call: -
v_call: TRBV15

cdr3_aa: CASAAPGELGEKLFF
cdr3_nt: TGTGCCAGTGCCGCCCCAGGGGAGTTAGGAGAAAAACTGTTTTTT
clone_size: -
j_call: TRBJ1-4
cdr3_length: 15
d_call: -
v_call: TRBV19

cdr3_aa: CASSRTGDSNQPQHF
cdr3_nt: TGTGCCAGTAGCAGGACAGGGGATAGCAATCAGCCCCAGCATTTT
clone_size: -
j_call: TRBJ1-5
cdr3_length: 15
d_call: TRBD1
v_call: TRBV19